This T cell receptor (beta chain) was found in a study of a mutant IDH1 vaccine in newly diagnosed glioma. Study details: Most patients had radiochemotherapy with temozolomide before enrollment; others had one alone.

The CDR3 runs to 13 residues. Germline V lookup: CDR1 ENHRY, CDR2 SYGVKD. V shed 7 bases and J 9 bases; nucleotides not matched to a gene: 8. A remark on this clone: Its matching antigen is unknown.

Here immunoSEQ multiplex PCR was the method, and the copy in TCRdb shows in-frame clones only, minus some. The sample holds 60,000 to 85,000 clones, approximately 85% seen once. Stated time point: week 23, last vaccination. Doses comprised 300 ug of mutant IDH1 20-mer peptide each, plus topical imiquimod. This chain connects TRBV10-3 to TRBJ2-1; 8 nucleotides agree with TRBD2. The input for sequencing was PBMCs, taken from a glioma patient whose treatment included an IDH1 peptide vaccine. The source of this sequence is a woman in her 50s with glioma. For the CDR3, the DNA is TGTGCCATCAAAGAGCGGGAGTATGGTGAGCAGTTCTTC. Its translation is CAIKEREYGEQFF.